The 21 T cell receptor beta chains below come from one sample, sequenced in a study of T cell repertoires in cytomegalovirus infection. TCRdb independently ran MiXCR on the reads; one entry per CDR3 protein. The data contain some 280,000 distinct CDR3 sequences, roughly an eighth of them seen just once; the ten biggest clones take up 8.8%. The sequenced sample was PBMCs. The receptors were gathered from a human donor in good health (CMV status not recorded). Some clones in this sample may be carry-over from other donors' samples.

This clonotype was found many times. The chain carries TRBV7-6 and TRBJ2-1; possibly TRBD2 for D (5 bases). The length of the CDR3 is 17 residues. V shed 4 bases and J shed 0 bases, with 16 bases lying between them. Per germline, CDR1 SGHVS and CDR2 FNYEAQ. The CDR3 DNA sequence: TGTGCCAGCAGCTCTGCACACGGAACTAGCTCCTACAATGAGCAGTTCTTC. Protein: CASSSAHGTSSYNEQFF. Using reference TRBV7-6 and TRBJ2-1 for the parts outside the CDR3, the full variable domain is GAGVSQSPRYKVTKRGQDVALRCDPISGHVSLYWYRQALGQGPEFLTYFNYEAQQDKSGLPNDRFSAERPEGSISTLTIQRTEQRDSAMYRCASSSAHGTSSYNEQFFGPGTRLTVL.

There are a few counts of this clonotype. CDR3 sequence: CASSSTMTRSSGSGELFF. The CDR3 DNA sequence: TGTGCCAGCAGTTCAACCATGACCCGATCGTCTGGTTCCGGGGAGCTGTTTTTT. The chain combines TRBV28 with TRBJ2-2; D not certain. Germline-derived CDR1 and CDR2 are MDHEN and SYDVKM. This CDR3 spans 18 amino acids. V lost 4 bases and J lost 6, with 24 bases in between.

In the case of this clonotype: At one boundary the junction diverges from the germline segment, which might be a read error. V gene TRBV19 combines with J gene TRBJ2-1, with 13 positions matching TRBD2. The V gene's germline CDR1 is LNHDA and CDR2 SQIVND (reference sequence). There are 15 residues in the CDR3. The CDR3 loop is CASRASTSGRNERFF. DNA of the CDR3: TGTGCCAGTAGAGCTTCGACTAGCGGGAGGAATGAGCGGTTCTTC.

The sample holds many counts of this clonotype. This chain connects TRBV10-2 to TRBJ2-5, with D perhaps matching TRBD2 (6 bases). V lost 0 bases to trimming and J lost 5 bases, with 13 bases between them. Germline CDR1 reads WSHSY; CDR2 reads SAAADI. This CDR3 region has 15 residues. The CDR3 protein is CASSESGIGSETQYF. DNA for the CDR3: TGCGCCAGCAGTGAGTCGGGGATCGGGAGTGAGACCCAGTACTTC.

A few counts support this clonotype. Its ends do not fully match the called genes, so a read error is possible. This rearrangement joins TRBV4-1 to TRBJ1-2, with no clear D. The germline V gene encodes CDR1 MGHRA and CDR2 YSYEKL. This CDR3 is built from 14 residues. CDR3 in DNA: TGTGCCAGCAGCCCTAGCTCCGGTGGCTATGGCTACACCTTC. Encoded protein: CASSPSSGGYGYTF.

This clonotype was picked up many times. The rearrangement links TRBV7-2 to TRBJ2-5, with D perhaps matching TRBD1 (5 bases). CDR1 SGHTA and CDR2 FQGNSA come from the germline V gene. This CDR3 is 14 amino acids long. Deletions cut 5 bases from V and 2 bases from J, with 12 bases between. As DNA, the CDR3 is TGTGCCAGCAGCCTCCGACAGATTCAAGAGACCCAGTACTTC. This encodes CASSLRQIQETQYF.

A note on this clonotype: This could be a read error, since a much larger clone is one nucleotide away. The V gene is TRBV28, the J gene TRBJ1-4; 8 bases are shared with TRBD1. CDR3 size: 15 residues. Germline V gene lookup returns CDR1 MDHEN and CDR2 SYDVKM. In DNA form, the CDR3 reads TGTGCCAGCAGTCCCTCCGACAGGGGAGACGAAAACCTGTTTTTT. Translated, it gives CASSPSDRGDENLFF.

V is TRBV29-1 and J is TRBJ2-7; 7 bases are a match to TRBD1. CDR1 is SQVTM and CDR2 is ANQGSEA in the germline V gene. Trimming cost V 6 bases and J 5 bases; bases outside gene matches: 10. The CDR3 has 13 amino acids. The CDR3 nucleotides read TGCAGCGTGAGACAGGGCGGTCGGGACGAGCAGTACTTC. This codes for CSVRQGGRDEQYF.

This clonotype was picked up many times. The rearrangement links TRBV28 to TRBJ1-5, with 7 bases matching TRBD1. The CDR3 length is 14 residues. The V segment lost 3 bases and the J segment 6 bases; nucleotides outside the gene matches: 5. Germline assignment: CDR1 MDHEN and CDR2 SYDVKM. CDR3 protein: CASSFDRESQPQHF. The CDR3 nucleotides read TGTGCCAGCAGTTTCGACAGGGAAAGTCAGCCCCAGCATTTT. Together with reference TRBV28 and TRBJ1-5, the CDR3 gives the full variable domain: DVKVTQSSRYLVKRTGEKVFLECVQDMDHENMFWYRQDPGLGLRLIYFSYDVKMKEKGDIPEGYSVSREKKERFSLILESASTNQTSMYLCASSFDRESQPQHFGDGTRLSIL.

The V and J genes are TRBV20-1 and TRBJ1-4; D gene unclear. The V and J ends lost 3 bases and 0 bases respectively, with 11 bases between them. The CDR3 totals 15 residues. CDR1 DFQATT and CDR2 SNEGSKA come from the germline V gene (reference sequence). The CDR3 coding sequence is TGCAGTGCTAGTGCGGCATCGGCAACTAATGAAAAACTGTTTTTT. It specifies CSASAASATNEKLFF.

CDR3 nucleotide sequence: TGTGCCAGCAGCGTAGGCCCTTTTAATCAGCCCCAGCATTTT. Its translation: CASSVGPFNQPQHF. This rearrangement joins TRBV9 to TRBJ1-5; no reliable D call. The V and J ends lost 0 bases and 4 bases respectively, with 8 bases between them. Germline V lookup: CDR1 SGDLS, CDR2 YYNGEE. The CDR3 is 14 residues long.

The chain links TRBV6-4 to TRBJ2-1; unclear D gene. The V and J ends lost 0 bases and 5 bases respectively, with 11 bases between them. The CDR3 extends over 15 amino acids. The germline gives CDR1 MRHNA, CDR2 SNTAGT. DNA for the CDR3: TGTGCCAGCAGTGACTCGATCAGCGCACACAATGAGCAGTTCTTC. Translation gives CASSDSISAHNEQFF.

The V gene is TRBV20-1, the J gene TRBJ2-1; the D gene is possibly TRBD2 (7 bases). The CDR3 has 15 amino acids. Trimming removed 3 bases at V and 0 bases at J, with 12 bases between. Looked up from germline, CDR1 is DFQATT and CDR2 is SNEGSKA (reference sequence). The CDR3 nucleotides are TGCAGTGCTAGGGGGGGGGCCAGCTCCTACAATGAGCAGTTCTTC. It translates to CSARGGASSYNEQFF.

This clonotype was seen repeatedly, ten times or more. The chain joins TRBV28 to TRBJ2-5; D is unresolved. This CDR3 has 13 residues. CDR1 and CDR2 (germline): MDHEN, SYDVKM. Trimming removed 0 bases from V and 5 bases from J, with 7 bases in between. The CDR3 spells CASSLWGLETQYF. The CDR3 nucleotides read TGTGCCAGCAGTTTATGGGGGTTGGAGACCCAGTACTTC.

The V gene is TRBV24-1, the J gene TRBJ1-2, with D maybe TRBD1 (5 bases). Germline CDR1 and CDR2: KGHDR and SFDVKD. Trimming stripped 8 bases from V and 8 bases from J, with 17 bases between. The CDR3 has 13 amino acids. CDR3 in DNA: TGTGCCACCACTTCTAGCAGGGAGGTCGGCTACACCTTC. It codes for CATTSSREVGYTF.

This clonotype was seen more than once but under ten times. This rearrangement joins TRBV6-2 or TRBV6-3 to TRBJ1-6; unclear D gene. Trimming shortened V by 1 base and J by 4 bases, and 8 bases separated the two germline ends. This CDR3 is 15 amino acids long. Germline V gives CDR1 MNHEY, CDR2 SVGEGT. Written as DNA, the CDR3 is TGTGCCAGCAGTTACTTCGGGGATTATAATTCACCCCTCCACTTT. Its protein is CASSYFGDYNSPLHF.

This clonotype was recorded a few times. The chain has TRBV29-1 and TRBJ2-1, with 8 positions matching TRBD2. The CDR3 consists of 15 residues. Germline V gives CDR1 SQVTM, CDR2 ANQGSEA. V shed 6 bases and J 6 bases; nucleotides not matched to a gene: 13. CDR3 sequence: CSVDQLAESSNEQFF. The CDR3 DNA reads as TGCAGCGTCGACCAACTAGCGGAGAGCTCCAATGAGCAGTTCTTC.

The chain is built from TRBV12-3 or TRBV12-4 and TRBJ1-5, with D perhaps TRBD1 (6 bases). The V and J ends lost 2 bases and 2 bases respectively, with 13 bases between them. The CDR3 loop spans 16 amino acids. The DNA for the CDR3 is TGTGCCAGCAGTTTAAGTTCACAGGGCGGCAATCAGCCCCAGCATTTT. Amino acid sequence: CASSLSSQGGNQPQHF.

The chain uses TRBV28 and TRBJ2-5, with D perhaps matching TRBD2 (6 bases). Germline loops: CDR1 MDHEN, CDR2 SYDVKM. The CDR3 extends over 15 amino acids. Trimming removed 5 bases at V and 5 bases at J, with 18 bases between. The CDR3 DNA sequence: TGTGCCAGCAGTCTCGGGCTAGCGATTGGGGAGACCCAGTACTTC. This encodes CASSLGLAIGETQYF.

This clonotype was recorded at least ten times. The CDR3 region has the DNA TGTGCCAGCACCCCACTTGGACAGGGAGAGCTGTTTTTT. This encodes CASTPLGQGELFF. This rearrangement joins TRBV5-6 to TRBJ2-2; 8 positions agree with TRBD1. The CDR3 is made up of 13 amino acids. V was pared by 6 bases and J by 11 bases, with 9 bases of the junction left unmatched. Germline lookup yields CDR1 SGHDT and CDR2 YYEEEE.

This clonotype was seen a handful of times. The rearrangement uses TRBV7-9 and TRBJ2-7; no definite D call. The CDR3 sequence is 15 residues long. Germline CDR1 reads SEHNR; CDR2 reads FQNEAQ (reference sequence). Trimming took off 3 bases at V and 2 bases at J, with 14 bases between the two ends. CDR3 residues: CASSLEHRGTYEQYF. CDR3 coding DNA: TGTGCCAGCAGCTTGGAACACCGTGGCACCTACGAGCAGTACTTC.